Listed below are T cell receptor beta chains from one sample, sequenced in a study of Ad26.COV2.S vaccination and SARS-CoV-2 variants. Clones were read by immunoSEQ multiplex PCR, and TCRdb kept only the in-frame ones, dropping some. The sample holds a few hundred thousand clones, roughly 90% seen once. The sequencing used peripheral blood, collected in a trial of Ad26.COV2.S vaccine versus placebo. The receptor source for this set is a person aged 18-65 years who received the Ad26.COV2.S COVID-19 vaccine or a placebo. Each CDR3 is given with its conserved first and last residue. Fields, in order: clone size, CDR3 length, D gene, J gene, V gene, CDR3 protein, CDR3 DNA. D genes are given only for firm matches. Only part of the rows carry a size: once, few, many, or a class if the clone is expanded.

size: .
length: 14
D: TRBD2
J: TRBJ2-3
V: TRBV20-1
CDR3: CSASQRGITDTQYF
DNA: TGCAGTGCTAGTCAGCGGGGGATCACAGATACGCAGTATTTT

size: .
length: 14
D: .
J: TRBJ1-6
V: TRBV5-5
CDR3: CASGASSYNSPLHF
DNA: TGTGCCAGCGGAGCGAGCTCCTATAATTCACCCCTCCACTTT

size: .
length: 13
D: .
J: TRBJ1-1
V: TRBV5-5
CDR3: CASSLGRNTEAFF
DNA: TGTGCCAGCAGCTTAGGCAGGAACACTGAAGCTTTCTTT

size: .
length: 15
D: .
J: TRBJ2-7
V: TRBV28
CDR3: CASSLSELGGYEQYF
DNA: TGTGCCAGCAGTTTATCCGAACTGGGAGGCTACGAGCAGTACTTC

size: .
length: 13
D: .
J: TRBJ2-7
V: TRBV28
CDR3: CASSFYVTYEQYF
DNA: TGTGCCAGCAGTTTTTATGTCACCTACGAGCAGTACTTC

size: .
length: 16
D: .
J: TRBJ2-5
V: TRBV18
CDR3: CASSPLVEYSQETQYF
DNA: TGTGCCAGCTCACCACTTGTTGAGTATAGCCAAGAGACCCAGTACTTC

size: .
length: 14
D: TRBD1
J: TRBJ1-1
V: TRBV14
CDR3: CASSQIQGLAEAFF
DNA: TGTGCCAGCAGCCAAATACAGGGGCTTGCTGAAGCTTTCTTT

size: .
length: 15
D: TRBD1
J: TRBJ1-5
V: TRBV6-5
CDR3: CASRPDRGGNQPQHF
DNA: TGTGCCAGCAGACCGGACAGGGGTGGCAATCAGCCCCAGCATTTT

size: few
length: 15
D: TRBD1
J: TRBJ1-6
V: TRBV3-1/TRBV3-2
CDR3: CASSAPGQGIVKLHF
DNA: TGTGCCAGCAGCGCACCGGGACAGGGGATAGTCAAGCTCCACTTT

size: .
length: 12
D: .
J: TRBJ2-5
V: TRBV20-1
CDR3: CSASRARETQYF
DNA: TGCAGTGCTAGTAGGGCGAGGGAGACCCAGTACTTC

size: .
length: 12
D: .
J: TRBJ1-2
V: TRBV28
CDR3: CASTGGNYGYTF
DNA: TGTGCCAGCACTGGGGGCAACTATGGCTACACCTTC

size: .
length: 14
D: TRBD2
J: TRBJ2-7
V: TRBV5-1
CDR3: CASSPGLAAYEQYF
DNA: TGCGCCAGCAGCCCGGGACTAGCGGCCTACGAGCAGTACTTC

size: .
length: 15
D: .
J: TRBJ1-4
V: TRBV6-5
CDR3: CASSRLQAANEKLFF
DNA: TGTGCCAGCAGTCGCCTTCAGGCCGCTAATGAAAAACTGTTTTTT

size: .
length: 12
D: .
J: TRBJ1-2
V: TRBV9
CDR3: CASSPARDGYTF
DNA: TGTGCCAGCAGCCCCGCCCGGGACGGCTACACCTTC

size: .
length: 15
D: .
J: TRBJ2-1
V: TRBV5-1
CDR3: CASSLEIYSYNEQFF
DNA: TGCGCCAGCAGCCTCGAGATCTACTCCTACAATGAGCAGTTCTTC

size: .
length: 13
D: .
J: TRBJ1-2
V: TRBV30
CDR3: CAWSVGEVGGYTF
DNA: TGTGCCTGGAGTGTAGGGGAAGTAGGTGGCTACACCTTC

size: .
length: 15
D: TRBD1
J: TRBJ2-4
V: TRBV9
CDR3: CASSFGTGDKNIQYF
DNA: TGTGCCAGCAGCTTTGGGACAGGGGACAAAAACATTCAGTACTTC

size: .
length: 15
D: .
J: TRBJ2-1
V: TRBV11-3
CDR3: CASSLRGSSYNEQFF
DNA: TGTGCCAGCAGCTTACGGGGGAGCTCCTACAATGAGCAGTTCTTC

size: .
length: 15
D: .
J: TRBJ2-7
V: TRBV19
CDR3: CASSIGGRGEYEQYF
DNA: TGTGCCAGTAGTATTGGGGGCCGGGGGGAGTACGAGCAGTACTTC

size: .
length: 15
D: .
J: TRBJ2-3
V: TRBV3-1/TRBV3-2
CDR3: CASSLSGTSTDTQYF
DNA: TGTGCCAGCAGCCTTTCCGGCACTAGCACAGATACGCAGTATTTT

size: .
length: 16
D: .
J: TRBJ2-7
V: TRBV14
CDR3: CASSHLRQDPPTEQYF
DNA: TGTGCCAGCAGCCATCTCAGACAGGACCCTCCAACCGAGCAGTACTTC

size: .
length: 16
D: TRBD2
J: TRBJ2-5
V: TRBV4-3
CDR3: CASSPQAGIAGETQYF
DNA: TGCGCCAGCAGCCCTCAGGCGGGAATAGCGGGAGAGACCCAGTACTTC

size: .
length: 14
D: TRBD2
J: TRBJ2-7
V: TRBV7-2
CDR3: CASSILTSGGEQYF
DNA: TGTGCCAGCAGCATCCTGACTAGCGGGGGCGAGCAGTACTTC

size: .
length: 13
D: .
J: TRBJ1-1
V: TRBV12-3/TRBV12-4
CDR3: CASSLGIFTEAFF
DNA: TGTGCCAGCAGTTTGGGGATTTTCACTGAAGCTTTCTTT

size: .
length: 13
D: TRBD1
J: TRBJ1-1
V: TRBV11-2
CDR3: CASSGRGRTEAFF
DNA: TGTGCCAGCAGCGGCAGGGGGCGCACTGAAGCTTTCTTT

size: .
length: 18
D: TRBD1
J: TRBJ2-4
V: TRBV6-2/TRBV6-3
CDR3: CASSYIGQGVKAKNIQYF
DNA: TGTGCCAGCAGTTACATTGGACAGGGGGTTAAAGCCAAAAACATTCAGTACTTC

size: .
length: 17
D: .
J: TRBJ1-3
V: TRBV3-1/TRBV3-2
CDR3: CASSQGPRLISGNTIYF
DNA: TGTGCCAGCAGCCAGGGACCCCGGCTAATCTCTGGAAACACCATATATTTT

size: .
length: 15
D: .
J: TRBJ2-1
V: TRBV10-3
CDR3: CAISGSRNLDNEQFF
DNA: TGTGCCATCAGTGGTTCTAGAAACTTGGACAATGAGCAGTTCTTC

size: .
length: 16
D: TRBD2
J: TRBJ2-2
V: TRBV9
CDR3: CASSVSGGTNTGELFF
DNA: TGTGCCAGCAGCGTTAGCGGGGGGACCAACACCGGGGAGCTGTTTTTT

size: .
length: 15
D: .
J: TRBJ2-7
V: TRBV11-2
CDR3: CASSKQGRGTYEQYF
DNA: TGTGCCAGCAGCAAACAGGGTCGAGGGACCTACGAGCAGTACTTC

size: .
length: 11
D: TRBD1
J: TRBJ1-3
V: TRBV29-1
CDR3: CSVHRGDTIYF
DNA: TGCAGCGTTCACAGGGGTGACACCATATATTTT

size: .
length: 16
D: .
J: TRBJ2-2
V: TRBV13
CDR3: CASSPPIAPGTGELFF
DNA: TGTGCCAGCAGCCCCCCAATTGCGCCCGGCACCGGGGAGCTGTTTTTT

size: .
length: 15
D: .
J: TRBJ2-1
V: TRBV9
CDR3: CASSVDGAFDNEQFF
DNA: TGTGCCAGCAGCGTAGACGGGGCCTTTGACAATGAGCAGTTCTTC

size: .
length: 14
D: .
J: TRBJ2-7
V: TRBV11-2
CDR3: CASSLVRTMYEQYF
DNA: TGTGCCAGCAGCTTAGTTCGGACTATGTACGAGCAGTACTTC

size: .
length: 13
D: .
J: TRBJ2-2
V: TRBV24-1
CDR3: CATSGTGTGELFF
DNA: TGTGCCACCAGTGGGACGGGAACCGGGGAGCTGTTTTTT

size: .
length: 13
D: .
J: TRBJ2-3
V: TRBV19
CDR3: CASRLTSTDTQYF
DNA: TGTGCCAGTAGGCTAACGAGCACAGATACGCAGTATTTT

size: .
length: 16
D: TRBD2
J: TRBJ2-1
V: TRBV6-5
CDR3: CASSSDTSGGRNEQFF
DNA: TGTGCCAGCAGTTCCGATACTAGCGGGGGTAGGAATGAGCAGTTCTTC

size: once
length: 16
D: TRBD2
J: TRBJ2-6
V: TRBV19
CDR3: CASTQPGGSGANVLTF
DNA: TGTGCCAGTACGCAACCGGGGGGCTCTGGGGCCAACGTCCTGACTTTC

size: .
length: 15
D: TRBD1
J: TRBJ2-7
V: TRBV27
CDR3: CASSSGQGDSYEQYF
DNA: TGTGCCAGCAGTTCGGGACAGGGGGACTCCTACGAGCAGTACTTC

size: .
length: 17
D: TRBD1
J: TRBJ2-2
V: TRBV19
CDR3: CASSIGGQGRNTGELFF
DNA: TGTGCCAGTAGTATAGGGGGACAGGGCCGGAACACCGGGGAGCTGTTTTTT

size: .
length: 14
D: .
J: TRBJ2-1
V: TRBV18
CDR3: CASSPWDGYNEQFF
DNA: TGTGCCAGCTCACCATGGGACGGCTACAATGAGCAGTTCTTC

size: .
length: 15
D: TRBD2
J: TRBJ2-7
V: TRBV5-1
CDR3: CASSLAGAPSYEQYF
DNA: TGCGCCAGCAGTTTAGCGGGGGCCCCTTCCTACGAGCAGTACTTC

size: .
length: 12
D: TRBD1
J: TRBJ2-4
V: TRBV27
CDR3: CASRTGQNIQYF
DNA: TGTGCCAGCAGGACAGGGCAAAACATTCAGTACTTC

size: .
length: 15
D: .
J: TRBJ2-7
V: TRBV7-2
CDR3: CASSWDINPSYEQYF
DNA: TGTGCCAGCAGCTGGGACATCAACCCCTCCTACGAGCAGTACTTC